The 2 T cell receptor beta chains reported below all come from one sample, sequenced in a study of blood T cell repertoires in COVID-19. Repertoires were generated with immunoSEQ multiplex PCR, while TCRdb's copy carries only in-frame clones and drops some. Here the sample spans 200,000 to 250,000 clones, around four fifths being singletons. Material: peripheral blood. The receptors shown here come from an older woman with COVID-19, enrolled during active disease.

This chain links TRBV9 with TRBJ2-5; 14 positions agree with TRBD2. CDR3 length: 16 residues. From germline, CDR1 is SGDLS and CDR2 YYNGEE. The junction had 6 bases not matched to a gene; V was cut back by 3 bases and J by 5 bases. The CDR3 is CASSAGTSGSVETQYF. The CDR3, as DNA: TGTGCCAGCAGCGCTGGGACTAGCGGGAGTGTGGAGACCCAGTACTTC.

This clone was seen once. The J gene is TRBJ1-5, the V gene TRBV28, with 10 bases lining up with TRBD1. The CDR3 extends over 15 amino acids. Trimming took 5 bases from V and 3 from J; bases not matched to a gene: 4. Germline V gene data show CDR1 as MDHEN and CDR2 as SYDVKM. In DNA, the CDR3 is TGTGCCAGCAGTCTGGGACAGGGGAACAATCAGCCCCAGCATTTT. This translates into CASSLGQGNNQPQHF.